This entry lists 9 T cell receptor beta chains sequenced from one sample in a study of blood T cells in healthy people across ages. A second PCR of about 7 to 12 cycles used a sample-barcoded 5' primer and a J-beta primer mix. TCRdb analysed the 5' RACE reads with MiXCR anew, one entry per CDR3 protein. This table has roughly 1,300,000 distinct CDR3 sequences, around 59% appearing once. Sequencing was performed on blood. Every receptor here comes from a man aged 18-30 years in good health.

The chain recombines TRBV20-1 with TRBJ2-5, with D perhaps TRBD2 (5 bases). The germline CDR1 and CDR2 sequences are DFQATT and SNEGSKA (reference sequence). The germline V and J ends were trimmed by 3 bases and 5 bases, with 16 bases remaining between them. The CDR3 is 14 residues long. CDR3 sequence: CSARVRASLETQYF. As DNA, the CDR3 is TGCAGTGCTAGGGTGAGGGCTAGCCTGGAGACCCAGTACTTC.

V usage is TRBV16 and J usage is TRBJ2-1; 12 bases are a match to TRBD2. The J segment lost 8 bases and the V segment lost 4 bases, leaving 21 bases of the junction unmatched. Germline V gene data show CDR1 as KGHSY and CDR2 as FQNENV. This CDR3 spans 20 amino acids. For the CDR3, the DNA is TGTGCCAGCAGCCGGACGAACGGGGCAGACTCTAGCGGGGGGGCACATGAGCAGTTCTTC. Encoded protein: CASSRTNGADSSGGAHEQFF.

The chain employs TRBV24-1 and TRBJ2-1; weak D call: TRBD2 (5 bases). CDR1 is KGHDR, CDR2 SFDVKD, per germline. The CDR3 is made up of 15 amino acids. V gave up 3 bases and J gave up 5 bases, with 13 bases separating them. CDR3 sequence reads: CATSDPEGLHNEQFF. Here the CDR3 DNA reads TGTGCCACCAGTGATCCCGAGGGTTTACACAATGAGCAGTTCTTC.

This clonotype was detected only once. This CDR3 is CASSERGALNEQFF. The CDR3 DNA reads as TGTGCCAGCAGTGAAAGGGGGGCGCTCAATGAGCAGTTCTTC. The rearrangement uses TRBV6-1 and TRBJ2-1, with D possibly called TRBD1 or TRBD2 (6 bases each). V was cut by 2 bases and J by 6 bases, with 11 bases left in between. The CDR3 runs 14 residues. Germline V gene data show CDR1 as MNHNS and CDR2 as SASEGT.

The chain links TRBV7-9 to TRBJ2-5; D is possibly TRBD2 (6 bases). Germline V gives CDR1 SEHNR, CDR2 FQNEAQ (reference sequence). Trimming took 0 bases from V and 5 from J, leaving 13 bases between them. This CDR3 comprises 15 residues. In DNA form, the CDR3 reads TGTGCCAGCAGCTTAGCGGAGACTAGTCCGGAGACCCAGTACTTC. It yields the protein CASSLAETSPETQYF.

This chain joins TRBV5-1 and TRBJ1-1; D gene unclear. Per germline, CDR1 SGHRS and CDR2 YFSETQ. The V and J ends lost 2 bases and 3 bases respectively, with 14 bases between them. The CDR3 is 15 residues long. The CDR3 loop reads CASSFGPSGDTEAFF. The CDR3 nucleotides are TGCGCCAGCAGCTTCGGGCCATCGGGTGACACTGAAGCTTTCTTT.

J is TRBJ1-1 and V is TRBV5-1, with D possibly matching TRBD1 (6 bases). The CDR3 is 13 residues long. In germline, CDR1 is SGHRS, CDR2 YFSETQ. Trimming pared 3 bases from V and 6 bases from J, leaving 12 bases between. CDR3 bases: TGCGCCAGCAGCTCCACAGGGAGGCCTGAAGCTTTCTTT. It codes for CASSSTGRPEAFF.

The chain recombines TRBV4-2 with TRBJ1-2; a weak D match, TRBD1 (5 bases). The CDR3 spans 13 residues. Germline V gives CDR1 LGHNA, CDR2 YNFKEQ. The V end was cut by 1 base, the J end by 7 bases, with 10 bases between. CDR3 nucleotides: TGTGCCAGCAGCCAAGGCCGGGACTCTGGCTACACCTTC. It codes for CASSQGRDSGYTF.

On this clonotype itself: The conserved closing phenylalanine or tryptophan is absent in this CDR3, likely reflecting a read error. The V call is TRBV2, the J call TRBJ2-5; D is undetermined. Trimming took off 5 bases at V and 11 bases at J, with 18 bases between the two ends. This CDR3 is 13 amino acids long. CDR1 is SNHLY and CDR2 is FYNNEI in the germline V gene. The CDR3 is CASSWVFSGEQYS. The CDR3 DNA is TGTGCCAGCAGTTGGGTTTTCTCTGGTGAGCAGTACTCC.